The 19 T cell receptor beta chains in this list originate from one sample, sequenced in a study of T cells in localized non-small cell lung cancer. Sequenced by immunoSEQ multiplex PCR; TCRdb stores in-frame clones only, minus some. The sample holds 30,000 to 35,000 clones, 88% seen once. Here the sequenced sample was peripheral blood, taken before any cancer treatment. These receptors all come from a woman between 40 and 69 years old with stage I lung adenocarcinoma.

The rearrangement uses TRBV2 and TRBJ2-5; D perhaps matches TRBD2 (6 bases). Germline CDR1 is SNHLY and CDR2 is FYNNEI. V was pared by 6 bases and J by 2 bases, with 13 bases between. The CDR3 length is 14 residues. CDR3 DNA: TGTGCCAGCAGCGCTCGACTAGTTCAAGAGACCCAGTACTTC. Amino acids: CASSARLVQETQYF.

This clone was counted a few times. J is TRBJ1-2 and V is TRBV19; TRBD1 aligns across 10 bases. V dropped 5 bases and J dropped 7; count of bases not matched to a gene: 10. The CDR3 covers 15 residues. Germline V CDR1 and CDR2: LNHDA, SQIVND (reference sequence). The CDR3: CASSGRQGAGTGYTF. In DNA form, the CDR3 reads TGTGCCAGTAGTGGAAGACAGGGGGCTGGGACTGGCTACACCTTC.

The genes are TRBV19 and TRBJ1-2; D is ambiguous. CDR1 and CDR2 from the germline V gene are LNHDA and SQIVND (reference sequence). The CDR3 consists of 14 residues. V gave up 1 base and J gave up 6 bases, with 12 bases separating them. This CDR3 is CASSIGSGRDGYTF. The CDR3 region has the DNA TGTGCCAGTAGTATAGGATCAGGAAGAGATGGCTACACCTTC. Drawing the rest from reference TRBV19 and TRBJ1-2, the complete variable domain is DGGITQSPKYLFRKEGQNVTLSCEQNLNHDAMYWYRQDPGQGLRLIYYSQIVNDFQKGDIAEGYSVSREKKESFPLTVTSAQKNPTAFYLCASSIGSGRDGYTFGSGTRLTVV.

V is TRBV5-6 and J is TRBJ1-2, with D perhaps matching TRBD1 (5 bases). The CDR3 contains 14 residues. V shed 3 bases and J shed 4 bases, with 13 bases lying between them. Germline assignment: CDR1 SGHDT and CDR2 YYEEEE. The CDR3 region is CASSSETDLYGYTF. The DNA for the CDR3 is TGTGCCAGCAGCTCGGAGACAGACCTCTATGGCTACACCTTC.

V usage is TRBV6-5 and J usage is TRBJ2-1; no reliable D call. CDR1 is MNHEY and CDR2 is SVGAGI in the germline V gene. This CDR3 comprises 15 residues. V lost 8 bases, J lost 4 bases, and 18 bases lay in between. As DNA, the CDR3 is TGTGCCAGCCTCCCCCCGGGCCAAGGATACAATGAGCAGTTCTTC. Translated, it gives CASLPPGQGYNEQFF.

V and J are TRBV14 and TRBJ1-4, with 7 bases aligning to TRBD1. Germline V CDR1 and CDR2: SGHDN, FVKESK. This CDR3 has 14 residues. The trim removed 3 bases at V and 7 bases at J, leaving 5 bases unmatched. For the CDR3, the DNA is TGTGCCAGCAGCCAGACAGGGAGTGGTGAAAAACTGTTTTTT. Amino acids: CASSQTGSGEKLFF.

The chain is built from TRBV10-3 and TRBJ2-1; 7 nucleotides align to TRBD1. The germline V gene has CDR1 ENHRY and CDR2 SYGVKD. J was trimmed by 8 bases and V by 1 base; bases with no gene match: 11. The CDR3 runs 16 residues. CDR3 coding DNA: TGTGCCATCAGTGAGTACCCGACAGGGTCTGGGGATGAGCAGTTCTTC. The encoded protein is CAISEYPTGSGDEQFF.

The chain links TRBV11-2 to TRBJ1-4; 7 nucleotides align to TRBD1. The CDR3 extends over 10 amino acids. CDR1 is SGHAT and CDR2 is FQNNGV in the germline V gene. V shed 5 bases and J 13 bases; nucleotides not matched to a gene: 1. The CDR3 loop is CASSRDRLFF. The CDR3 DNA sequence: TGTGCCAGCAGCCGGGACAGACTGTTTTTT.

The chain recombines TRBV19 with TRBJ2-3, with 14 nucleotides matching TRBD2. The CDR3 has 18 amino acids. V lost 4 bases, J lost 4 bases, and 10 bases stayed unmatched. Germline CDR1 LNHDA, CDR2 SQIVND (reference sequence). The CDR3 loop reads CASSTYPGTSGGADTQYF. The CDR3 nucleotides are TGTGCCAGTAGTACTTACCCCGGGACTAGCGGGGGCGCAGATACGCAGTATTTT.

CDR3 protein: CASSPSWGANEQFF. CDR3 nucleotide sequence: TGTGCCAGCAGCCCTTCGTGGGGGGCCAATGAGCAGTTCTTC. V is TRBV14 and J is TRBJ2-1, with D perhaps being TRBD1 or TRBD2 (6 bases each). The germline CDR1 and CDR2 sequences are SGHDN and FVKESK. The CDR3 is 14 amino acids. Trimming removed 4 bases at V and 6 bases at J, with 13 bases between.

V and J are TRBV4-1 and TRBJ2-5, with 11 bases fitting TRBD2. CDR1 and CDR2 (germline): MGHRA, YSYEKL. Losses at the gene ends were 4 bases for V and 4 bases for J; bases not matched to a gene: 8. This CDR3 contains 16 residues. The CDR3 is CASSLTTSGGGETQYF. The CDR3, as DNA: TGCGCCAGCAGCCTAACTACTAGCGGGGGTGGAGAGACCCAGTACTTC.

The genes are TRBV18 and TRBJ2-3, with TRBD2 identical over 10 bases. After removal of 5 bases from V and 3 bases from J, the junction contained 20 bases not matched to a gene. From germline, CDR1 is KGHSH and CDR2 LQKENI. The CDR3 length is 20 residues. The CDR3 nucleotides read TGTGCCAGCTCAGGCGCCGGGACTAGCGCCTTAGGGCGGAGGACAGATACGCAGTATTTT. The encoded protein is CASSGAGTSALGRRTDTQYF.

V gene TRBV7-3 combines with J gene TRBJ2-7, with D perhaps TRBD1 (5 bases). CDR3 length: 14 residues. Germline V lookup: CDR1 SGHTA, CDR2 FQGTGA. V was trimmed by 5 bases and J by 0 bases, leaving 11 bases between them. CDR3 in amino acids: CASSARQSSYEQYF. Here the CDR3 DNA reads TGTGCCAGCAGCGCCCGACAGAGCTCCTACGAGCAGTACTTC.

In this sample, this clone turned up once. The CDR3 DNA is TGTGCCAGCAGCTCCCCGACAGAATGGAGTGGGGCCAACGTCCTGACTTTC. Amino acids: CASSSPTEWSGANVLTF. The chain links TRBV5-4 to TRBJ2-6, with D possibly being TRBD1 (5 bases). V lost 3 bases and J 3 bases, leaving 16 bases between the germline ends. The CDR3 runs to 17 residues. In germline, CDR1 is SGHNT, CDR2 YYREEE (reference sequence).

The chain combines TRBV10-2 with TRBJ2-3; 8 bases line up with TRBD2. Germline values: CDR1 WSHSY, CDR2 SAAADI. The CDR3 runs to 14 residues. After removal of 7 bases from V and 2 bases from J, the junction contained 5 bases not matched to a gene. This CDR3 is CASTRTSLTDTQYF. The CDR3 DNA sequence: TGCGCCAGCACTCGGACTAGCCTCACAGATACGCAGTATTTT.

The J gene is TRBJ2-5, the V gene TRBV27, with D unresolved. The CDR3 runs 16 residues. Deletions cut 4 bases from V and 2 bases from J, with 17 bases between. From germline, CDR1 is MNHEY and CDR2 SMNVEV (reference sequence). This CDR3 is CASSSDRRTTQETQYF. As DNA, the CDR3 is TGTGCCAGCAGTTCCGACCGACGGACCACACAAGAGACCCAGTACTTC.

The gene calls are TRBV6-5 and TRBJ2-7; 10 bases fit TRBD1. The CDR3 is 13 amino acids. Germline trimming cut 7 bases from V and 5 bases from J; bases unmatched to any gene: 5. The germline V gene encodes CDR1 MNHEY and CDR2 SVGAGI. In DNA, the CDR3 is TGTGCCAGCACGTGGGACAGGGGAGACGAGCAGTACTTC. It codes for CASTWDRGDEQYF.

CDR3 protein: CASSPSGQRLSPLHF. For the CDR3, the DNA is TGTGCCAGCTCACCTTCGGGACAGCGTTTATCACCCCTCCACTTT. The V call is TRBV18, the J call TRBJ1-6; 7 bases fit TRBD1. Germline assignment: CDR1 KGHSH and CDR2 LQKENI. With V trimmed by 3 bases and J by 10 bases, 9 bases remained unmatched. The CDR3 consists of 15 residues.

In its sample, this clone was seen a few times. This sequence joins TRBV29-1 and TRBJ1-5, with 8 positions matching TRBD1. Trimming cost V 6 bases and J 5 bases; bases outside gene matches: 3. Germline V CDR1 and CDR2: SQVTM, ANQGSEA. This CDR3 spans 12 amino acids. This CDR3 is CSVQGADQPQHF. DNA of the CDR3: TGCAGCGTGCAGGGGGCTGATCAGCCCCAGCATTTT.